Here is one T cell receptor beta chain with its context. Its antigen is undetermined. The record originates from a study of cytomegalovirus exposure and HLA in healthy donors. Study outcomes and limitations: TCR beta V segments were, for the most part, productive about 90% or about 30% of the time in an earlier analysis. A later analysis reportedly found fewer N-insertions in an Asian-associated ancestry cluster than the roughly 670-donor mean.

Use of 60 Vbeta and 13 Jbeta primers characterized the PCR. The method was immunoSEQ multiplex PCR; TCRdb's version includes in-frame clones alone and lacks a portion of them. The sample lists some 200,000 clones, roughly 84% occurring once. The V gene's germline CDR1 is SEHNR and CDR2 FQNEAQ (reference sequence). This CDR3 comprises 16 residues. V was shortened by 0 bases and J by 0 bases, with 11 bases between the two germline ends. The sample consisted of PBMCs. The J gene is TRBJ1-1, the V gene TRBV7-9, with D perhaps matching TRBD1 (5 bases). The TCR originated in a boy younger than 10 in good health and CMV-seronegative. DNA for the CDR3: TGTGCCAGCAGCTTAGCGCGACAGATCATGAACACTGAAGCTTTCTTT. Its protein product is CASSLARQIMNTEAFF.